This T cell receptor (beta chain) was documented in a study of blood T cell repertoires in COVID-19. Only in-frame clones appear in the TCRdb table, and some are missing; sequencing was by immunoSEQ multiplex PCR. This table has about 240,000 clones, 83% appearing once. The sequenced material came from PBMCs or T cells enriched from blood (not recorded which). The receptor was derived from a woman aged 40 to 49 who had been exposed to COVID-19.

CDR3 residues: CAISLTGDGGYTF. The CDR3 DNA reads TGTGCCATCAGCCTGACAGGGGACGGGGGCTACACCTTC. The genes are TRBV10-3 and TRBJ1-2; TRBD1 aligns across 8 bases. Germline V gene lookup returns CDR1 ENHRY and CDR2 SYGVKD. Trimming took 6 bases from V and 8 from J; bases not matched to a gene: 8. This CDR3 is built from 13 residues.